This T cell receptor beta chain was captured by sequencing in a study of CD8 T cells in Susac syndrome. V lost 3 bases, J lost 4 bases, and 19 bases lay in between. Germline-derived CDR1 and CDR2 are DFQATT and SNEGSKA (reference sequence). The CDR3 length is 16 residues. Reverse transcription of roughly 0.5 to 1 ug RNA used random hexamers. TCRdb processed the immunoSEQ multiplex PCR reads anew with MiXCR; each CDR3 protein has one entry. Of approximately 220,000 distinct CDR3 sequences in the sample, more than 85% were seen once. The chain carries TRBV20-1 and TRBJ2-1; tentatively, D is TRBD2 (6 bases). This sequence was found in a human donor with multiple sclerosis. What was sequenced was CD4+ T cells from PBMCs. In DNA form, the CDR3 reads TGCAGTGCTAGTAAATGGGCGGGGCCCGTTTACAATGAGCAGTTCTTC. Its translation is CSASKWAGPVYNEQFF.